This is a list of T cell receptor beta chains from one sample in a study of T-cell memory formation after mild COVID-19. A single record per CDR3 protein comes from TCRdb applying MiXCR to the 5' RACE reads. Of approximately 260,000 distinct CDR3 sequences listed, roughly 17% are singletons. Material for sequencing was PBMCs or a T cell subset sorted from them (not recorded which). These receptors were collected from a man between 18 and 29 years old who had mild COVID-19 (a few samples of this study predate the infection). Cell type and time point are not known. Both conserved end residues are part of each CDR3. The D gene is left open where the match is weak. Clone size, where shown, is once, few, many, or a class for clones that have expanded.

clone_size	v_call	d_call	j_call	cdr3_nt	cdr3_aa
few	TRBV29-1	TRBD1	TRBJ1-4	TGCAGCGCTGCACCCTCAGGGGGCGCAGGAAAACTGTTTTTT	CSAAPSGGAGKLFF
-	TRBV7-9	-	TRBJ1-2	TGTGCCAGCACCCTCCAGGCAGGGTTCTATGGCTACACCTTC	CASTLQAGFYGYTF
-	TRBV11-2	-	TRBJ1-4	TGTGCCAGCAGCTTAGTCCCCGGAAAACTGTTTTTT	CASSLVPGKLFF
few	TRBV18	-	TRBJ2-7	TGTGCCAGCTCAGGGGGCGCGATTAACGAGCAGTACTTC	CASSGGAINEQYF
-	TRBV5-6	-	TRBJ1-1	TGTGCCAGCAGCTTGGCTGACTTCGTGACTGAAGCTTTCTTT	CASSLADFVTEAFF
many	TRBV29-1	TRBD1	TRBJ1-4	TGCAGCGTTAGGGACAGCGGAGGTGAAAAACTGTTTTTT	CSVRDSGGEKLFF
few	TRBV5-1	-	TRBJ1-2	TGCGCCAGCAGGGCTCGGGAAGAATGGGGCTACACCTTC	CASRAREEWGYTF
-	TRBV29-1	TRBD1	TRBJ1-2	TGCAGCGTCAGCCGGGACAGGGGAACTGGCTACACCTTC	CSVSRDRGTGYTF
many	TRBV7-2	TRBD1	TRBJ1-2	TGTGCCAGCGCAGGGGGCCGGTATGGCTACACCTTC	CASAGGRYGYTF
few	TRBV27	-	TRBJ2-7	TGTGCCAGCAGGGAGAGGGGACTTGGCTACGAGCAGTACTTC	CASRERGLGYEQYF
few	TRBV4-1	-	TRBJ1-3	TGCGCCAGCAGCGGAGTTGGAAACACCATATATTTT	CASSGVGNTIYF
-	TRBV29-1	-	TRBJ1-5	TGCAGCGTTAGACGGGATAGCAATCAGCCCCAGCATTTT	CSVRRDSNQPQHF
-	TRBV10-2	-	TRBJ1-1	TGCGCCAGCAAACAGGATATGAACACTGAAGCTTTCTTT	CASKQDMNTEAFF
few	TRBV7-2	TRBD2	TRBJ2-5	TGTGCCAGCCCCAGACTGACTAGCGGAGAACAAGAGACCCAGTACTTC	CASPRLTSGEQETQYF
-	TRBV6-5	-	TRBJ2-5	TGTGCCAGCAGTTACGGGCCTGAAGAGACCCAGTACTTC	CASSYGPEETQYF
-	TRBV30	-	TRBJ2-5	TGTGCTCGGGTTGATGGTCGGGGGATGTGGGAGACCCAGTACTTC	CARVDGRGMWETQYF
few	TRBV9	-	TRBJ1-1	TGTGCCAGCAGCGTAGAATCCAGCCCTAACACTGAAGCTTTCTTT	CASSVESSPNTEAFF
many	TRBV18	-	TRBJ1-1	TGTGCCAGCTCACCACAAGGGGAACCCCACACTGAAGCTTTCTTT	CASSPQGEPHTEAFF
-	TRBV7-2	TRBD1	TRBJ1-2	TGTGCCAGCAGCTTTGACAGGGGAGGAAACTATGGCTACACCTTC	CASSFDRGGNYGYTF
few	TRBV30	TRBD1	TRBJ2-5	TGTGCCTGGAGAGTACTGAGGGGGCCCGTCCAAGAAGAGACCCAGTACTTC	CAWRVLRGPVQEETQYF